Listed here are 15 T cell receptor beta chains from one sample, sequenced in a study of T cells in Graves' hyperthyroidism and ophthalmopathy. Amplification targeted TCR beta CDR3 regions from RNA transcripts. The HTBI set primed first-round TCR CDR3 RT-PCR. MiXCR, run by TCRdb on the multiplex PCR reads, gives a single entry per CDR3 protein. This table has some 510,000 distinct CDR3 sequences, around 45% appearing once. The specimen sequenced was peripheral blood or thyroid tissue (not recorded which). The receptors stem from a woman under 30 with Graves' hyperthyroidism.

The CDR3: CATSGIPSNQPQHF. CDR3 nucleotides: TGTGCCACCAGCGGAATACCTAGCAATCAGCCCCAGCATTTT. This rearrangement joins TRBV15 to TRBJ1-5; D ambiguous. The germline gives CDR1 LNHNV, CDR2 YYDKDF (reference sequence). Trimming pared 5 bases from V and 0 bases from J, leaving 8 bases between. The CDR3 extends over 14 amino acids.

This clonotype has a handful of counts. Germline and junction disagree at one end, which may indicate a read error. The chain links TRBV10-3 to TRBJ1-4; 7 nucleotides line up with TRBD1. Germline V CDR1 and CDR2: ENHRY, SYGVKD. The CDR3 runs to 14 residues. CDR3 region: CASSQDRVFEKLFF. CDR3 in DNA: TGTGCCAGCAGTCAAGACAGGGTATTTGAAAAACTGTTTTTT.

The chain joins TRBV6-1 to TRBJ2-7; TRBD1 aligns across 8 bases. This CDR3 contains 13 residues. V was clipped by 3 bases and J by 6 bases; unmatched bases: 4. Germline CDR1 MNHNS, CDR2 SASEGT. The CDR3: CASSDRGRPEQYF. CDR3 DNA: TGTGCCAGCAGTGACAGGGGGCGGCCCGAGCAGTACTTC.

The rearrangement uses TRBV7-2 and TRBJ2-2; 8 nucleotides line up with TRBD1. This CDR3 has 18 amino acids. Germline CDR1 SGHTA, CDR2 FQGNSA. The trim removed 4 bases at V and 4 bases at J, leaving 14 bases unmatched. CDR3: CASSSEPGGPFVTGELFF. The CDR3, as DNA: TGTGCCAGCAGCTCAGAGCCAGGGGGCCCGTTCGTCACCGGGGAGCTGTTTTTT.

This chain links TRBV12-3 or TRBV12-4 with TRBJ2-7, with D tentatively TRBD1 (6 bases). Deletions cut 5 bases from V and 4 bases from J, with 15 bases between. CDR3 length: 14 amino acids. The CDR3, as DNA: TGTGCCAGCAGTGGCGAGGGGGTGGGTTACGAGCAGTACTTC. It codes for CASSGEGVGYEQYF.

This chain uses TRBV14 with TRBJ1-6; tentatively, D is TRBD1 (6 bases). There are 15 residues in the CDR3. V lost 5 bases to trimming and J lost 9 bases, with 17 bases between them. Germline V gene data show CDR1 as SGHDN and CDR2 as FVKESK. In DNA form, the CDR3 reads TGTGCCAGCAGCTACTTTCGGGGGGGCGGTTCACCCCTCCACTTT. It encodes CASSYFRGGGSPLHF.

V is TRBV4-3 and J is TRBJ2-5; 7 nucleotides agree with TRBD2. The CDR3 length is 13 residues. Germline values: CDR1 LGHNA, CDR2 YSLEER. Germline trimming cut 4 bases from V and 5 bases from J; bases unmatched to any gene: 4. In DNA, the CDR3 is TGCGCCAGCAGCCGACTCGGGGGGGAGACCCAGTACTTC. Translated, it gives CASSRLGGETQYF.

This chain connects TRBV7-2 to TRBJ2-7, with D possibly called TRBD1 or TRBD2 (5 bases each). The CDR3 sequence is 12 residues long. The V end lost 11 bases, the J end lost 0 bases, and 11 bases lay between the germline ends. Germline lookup yields CDR1 SGHTA and CDR2 FQGNSA. The DNA of the CDR3 is TGTGCCTCCGAGGGGTTCTCCTACGAGCAGTACTTC. Its translation: CASEGFSYEQYF.

This clonotype was observed at least ten times. The chain is built from TRBV7-3 and TRBJ2-2, with D unclear. Germline V gene lookup returns CDR1 SGHTA and CDR2 FQGTGA. V was pared by 4 bases and J by 0 bases, with 6 bases between. There are 14 residues in the CDR3. The CDR3 DNA is TGTGCCAGCAGCTACAACCCGAACACCGGGGAGCTGTTTTTT. It encodes CASSYNPNTGELFF.

The V call is TRBV20-1, the J call TRBJ1-5; possible D gene TRBD1, 6 bases. Germline V gene lookup returns CDR1 DFQATT and CDR2 SNEGSKA (reference sequence). V dropped 4 bases and J dropped 0 bases, with 10 bases sitting between them. The CDR3 runs to 14 residues. The CDR3: CSATQGHSNQPQHF. CDR3 in DNA: TGCAGTGCTACCCAGGGACATAGCAATCAGCCCCAGCATTTT.

The DNA of the CDR3 is TGTGCCAGTAGTAGGACAGTCTCTGGCTACACCTTC. This sequence encodes CASSRTVSGYTF. This sequence joins TRBV19 and TRBJ1-2; possible D gene TRBD1, 6 bases. The CDR3 covers 12 residues. Trimming pared 4 bases from V and 7 bases from J, leaving 10 bases between. The germline V gene has CDR1 LNHDA and CDR2 SQIVND (reference sequence).

V is TRBV7-2 and J is TRBJ1-6; D is possibly TRBD1 (6 bases). This CDR3 comprises 14 residues. The V gene lost 8 bases and the J gene lost 7 bases, with 15 bases spanning the gap. Germline CDR1 SGHTA, CDR2 FQGNSA. CDR3 in DNA: TGTGCCAGCGAGGGGGACGCAAGAAATTCACCCCTCCACTTT. Residues: CASEGDARNSPLHF. Full variable domain (missing parts from reference TRBV7-2 and TRBJ1-6): GAGVSQSPSNKVTEKGKDVELRCDPISGHTALYWYRQSLGQGLEFLIYFQGNSAPDKSGLPSDRFSAERTGGSVSTLTIQRTQQEDSAVYLCASEGDARNSPLHFGNGTRLTVT.

Regarding this clonotype: A read error may account for a junction end that differs from germline. J is TRBJ2-7 and V is TRBV7-7; 7 bases fit TRBD2. The germline V gene encodes CDR1 SSHAT and CDR2 FNYEAQ (reference sequence). CDR3 size: 11 residues. CDR3 region: CASSLAGREYF. CDR3 in DNA: TGTGCTAGCAGCTTAGCGGGCAGGGAGTACTTC.

This clonotype was counted at least ten times. The CDR3 loop reads CSASRGGYTF. CDR3 DNA sequence: TGCAGTGCTAGCAGGGGTGGCTACACCTTC. The chain carries TRBV20-1 and TRBJ1-2; a weak D match, TRBD1 (6 bases). The germline CDR1 and CDR2 sequences are DFQATT and SNEGSKA (reference sequence). This CDR3 contains 10 residues. Between the trimmed V and J ends, which lost 3 bases and 7 bases, there was a span of 6 bases.

This clonotype was seen more than once but under ten times. The chain carries TRBV9 and TRBJ1-6, with a weak D call TRBD1 (5 bases). Trimming took off 5 bases at V and 4 bases at J, with 16 bases between the two ends. Germline V gene sequence: CDR1 SGDLS, CDR2 YYNGEE. This CDR3 spans 16 amino acids. CDR3 DNA: TGTGCCAGCAGTGCGGGGGGACCGATGTATAATTCACCCCTCCACTTT. It codes for CASSAGGPMYNSPLHF.